Following are 10 T cell receptor beta chains from one sample sequenced in a study of T cell responses to AZD1222 COVID-19 vaccine. The repertoire was sequenced with immunoSEQ multiplex PCR; TCRdb's copy has only in-frame clones and lacks some. The sample records 120,000 or so clones, around 93% being singletons. The sequencing here drew on peripheral blood, taken on day 0 of AZD1222 vaccination. These receptors all come from an adult in good health.

The chain has TRBV6-5 and TRBJ2-2, with D possibly matching TRBD2 (5 bases). The ends were cut back, 6 bases at V and 0 bases at J, with 8 bases in the middle. The CDR3 contains 14 residues. Germline CDR1 and CDR2: MNHEY and SVGAGI. Here the CDR3 reads CASRPRANTGELFF. As DNA, the CDR3 is TGTGCCAGCAGACCGCGGGCGAACACCGGGGAGCTGTTTTTT.

This clone was observed once. The chain combines TRBV29-1 with TRBJ2-2; D not certain. This CDR3 is built from 11 residues. Per germline, CDR1 SQVTM and CDR2 ANQGSEA. V lost 7 bases to trimming and J lost 6 bases, with 9 bases between them. The CDR3 is CSAGGSGELFF. The CDR3 DNA follows: TGCAGCGCCGGTGGTTCCGGGGAGCTGTTTTTT.

V usage is TRBV5-6 and J usage is TRBJ1-2, with D perhaps matching TRBD1 (6 bases). Germline assignment: CDR1 SGHDT and CDR2 YYEEEE. The germline V and J ends were trimmed by 2 bases and 4 bases, with 24 bases remaining between them. The CDR3 is 18 amino acids. The CDR3 spells CASSLVRLAGANFYGYTF. CDR3 DNA: TGTGCCAGCAGCTTAGTCCGGCTGGCAGGGGCAAACTTCTATGGCTACACCTTC.

J is TRBJ1-3 and V is TRBV6-1; no clear D gene. The CDR3 has 14 amino acids. The germline V gene encodes CDR1 MNHNS and CDR2 SASEGT. V was cut by 1 base and J by 4 bases, with 8 bases left in between. CDR3 protein: CASSEVWAGNTIYF. The CDR3, as DNA: TGTGCCAGCAGTGAAGTCTGGGCCGGAAACACCATATATTTT.

V is TRBV18 and J is TRBJ1-5; D remains unclear. This CDR3 is built from 15 residues. From germline, CDR1 is KGHSH and CDR2 LQKENI. The germline V and J ends were trimmed by 3 bases and 7 bases, with 16 bases remaining between them. The CDR3 coding sequence is TGTGCCAGCTCACCTTTTACAGCTGGAGAGCAGCCCCAGCATTTT. This codes for CASSPFTAGEQPQHF.

The chain joins TRBV2 to TRBJ2-5; D remains ambiguous. The V end lost 6 bases, the J end lost 2 bases, and 13 bases lay between the germline ends. CDR1 is SNHLY and CDR2 is FYNNEI in the germline V gene. CDR3 size: 14 residues. The CDR3 sequence: CASRLQSYQETQYF. The CDR3, as DNA: TGTGCCAGCAGGCTCCAGTCATATCAAGAGACCCAGTACTTC.

The chain employs TRBV5-1 and TRBJ1-6, with D tentatively TRBD1 (6 bases). The CDR3 runs 16 residues. V was pared by 0 bases and J by 3 bases, with 10 bases between. Per the germline V gene, CDR1 is SGHRS and CDR2 is YFSETQ. CDR3 region: CASSLVTGLYNSPLHF. The CDR3 DNA follows: TGCGCCAGCAGCTTGGTGACAGGACTCTATAATTCACCCCTCCACTTT.

Note on this clone: This specimen includes other DNA sequences encoding the same CDR3. The genes are TRBV28 and TRBJ2-5; possible D gene TRBD1, 6 bases. This CDR3 region has 15 residues. Germline V CDR1 and CDR2: MDHEN, SYDVKM. The ends were cut back, 6 bases at V and 0 bases at J, with 14 bases in the middle. CDR3 DNA sequence: TGTGCCAGCAGCTCTGGCGACAGGTACCAAGAGACCCAGTACTTC. This codes for CASSSGDRYQETQYF.

V is TRBV11-1 and J is TRBJ2-1, with 8 positions matching TRBD2. The CDR3 extends over 14 amino acids. Germline loops: CDR1 SGHAT, CDR2 FQDESV (reference sequence). Unmatched junction bases numbered 5, after V lost 6 bases and J lost 4 bases. Here the CDR3 DNA reads TGTGCCAGCAGAGGGAGACTAGCGTACAATGAGCAGTTCTTC. It encodes CASRGRLAYNEQFF.

The V and J genes are TRBV3-1 (or the pseudogene TRBV3-2) and TRBJ2-1; 12 positions match TRBD2. CDR1 is LGHDT, CDR2 YNNKEL, per germline (reference sequence). The CDR3 has 20 amino acids. Trimming at V came to 6 bases and at J to 0 bases, leaving 15 bases not matched to a gene. CDR3 sequence reads: CASRQQSGLAGRGSYNEQFF. CDR3 in DNA: TGTGCCAGCAGGCAACAATCAGGACTAGCGGGGAGGGGCTCCTACAATGAGCAGTTCTTC.